This TCR beta chain was observed in a study of memory CD4+ T cells and cytomegalovirus serostatus. Study background: Donors were healthy Belgian adults, fewer than ten CMV seropositive and around 23 seronegative.

The sort gate was single viable CD3+CD4+CD8-CD45RO+ cells for memory CD4+ T cells. CMV serostatus came from serum IgG against pp150, pp28, p38, p52. About this clone itself: Other DNA sequences of this sample code for an identical CDR3.

CDR1 is SGHRS and CDR2 is YFSETQ in the germline V gene. The CDR3 length is 13 residues. With 1 base removed from V and 5 bases from J, the gap between germline ends came to 9 bases. The authors' processing: After removing out-of-frame reads, 2 million to 2.5 million distinct TCRbeta sequences remained. Measured with immunoSEQ multiplex PCR; TCRdb has only the in-frame clones, and not every one. The DNA was the basis for D and trimming; V, J and clone size are from that table. The data contain about 73,000 clones, roughly 78% of them singletons. The receptor comes from an adult in good health and CMV-seropositive. The chain recombines TRBV5-1 with TRBJ2-5; D is possibly TRBD2 (6 bases). The sample comprised memory CD4+ T cells from blood. This CDR3 reads CASSLTSWETQYF. DNA of the CDR3: TGCGCCAGCAGCTTGACTAGCTGGGAGACCCAGTACTTC.